The table lists the clone carrying this T cell receptor (beta chain) with a few counts. No antigen is known for it. TCRdb recomputed calls from the 5' RACE reads with MiXCR, one row per CDR3 protein. Of around 130,000 distinct CDR3 sequences in the sample, roughly 13% were seen once. The sample belongs to a study of CD8 T cells in ankylosing spondylitis. Study observations and caveats: Before this, some motif variants had been reported in reactive arthritis synovial fluid and blood.

The CDR3 loop spans 16 amino acids. Germline CDR1 is LNHNV and CDR2 is YYDKDF (reference sequence). Trimming took off 1 base at V and 5 bases at J, with 14 bases between the two ends. This chain links TRBV15 with TRBJ2-2; D may be TRBD1 (6 bases). This clonotype originated in a female donor with ankylosing spondylitis or in good health (not recorded which). The specimen was blood, either unsorted or a sorted T cell fraction (not recorded which). The CDR3 is CATSRGDEGVTGELFF. The CDR3 nucleotides are TGTGCCACCAGCAGAGGGGATGAGGGGGTGACCGGGGAGCTGTTTTTT.